This passage covers 12 T cell receptor beta chains from one sample sequenced in a study of neurological immune-mediated disorders. MiXCR, run by TCRdb on the 5' RACE reads, gives a single entry per CDR3 protein. This table has tens of thousands of distinct CDR3 sequences, less than 5.5% appearing once. Sequenced: PBMCs. The receptors shown here come from a man aged 30 to 45 with multiple sclerosis.

This clonotype was seen ten or more times. The V and J genes are TRBV5-1 and TRBJ1-2; no reliable D call. Germline V gene sequence: CDR1 SGHRS, CDR2 YFSETQ. The length of the CDR3 is 13 residues. V was pared by 1 base and J by 2 bases, with 6 bases between. CDR3 nucleotides: TGCGCCAGCAGCTTGTCCCGGAACTATGGCTACACCTTC. This gives the protein CASSLSRNYGYTF.

This clonotype has at least ten counts. The rearrangement uses TRBV5-6 and TRBJ1-1; possibly TRBD1 for D (6 bases). Germline V gene data show CDR1 as SGHDT and CDR2 as YYEEEE. The V and J ends lost 2 bases and 4 bases respectively, with 9 bases between them. This CDR3 contains 13 residues. CDR3 DNA: TGTGCCAGCAGCTTTAGAGGGGGCACTGAAGCTTTCTTT. This sequence encodes CASSFRGGTEAFF.

In this sample, this clonotype turned up many times. CDR3 in amino acids: CASSSDREVNNEQFF. The CDR3 coding sequence is TGTGCCAGCAGCTCCGACAGGGAAGTGAATAATGAGCAGTTCTTC. V is TRBV7-9 and J is TRBJ2-1; 7 nucleotides match TRBD1. Germline trimming cut 4 bases from V and 7 bases from J; bases unmatched to any gene: 10. The CDR3 spans 15 residues. The germline V gene has CDR1 SEHNR and CDR2 FQNEAQ (reference sequence). Filled out from reference TRBV7-9 and TRBJ2-1, the complete variable domain reads DTGVSQNPRHKITKRGQNVTFRCDPISEHNRLYWYRQTLGQGPEFLTYFQNEAQLEKSRLLSDRFSAERPKGSFSTLEIQRTEQGDSAMYLCASSSDREVNNEQFFGPGTRLTVL.

Ten or more counts support this clonotype. The chain carries TRBV14 and TRBJ2-7; TRBD1 agrees at 7 bases. The CDR3 consists of 14 residues. Germline assignment: CDR1 SGHDN and CDR2 FVKESK. J was trimmed by 9 bases and V by 0 bases; bases with no gene match: 8. In nucleotides, the CDR3 is TGTGCCAGCAGCCAAGACGGGACAGCATCGGGGCAGTACTTC. As protein: CASSQDGTASGQYF.

This clonotype was counted only a few times. The gene calls are TRBV5-1 and TRBJ2-2; 10 nucleotides align to TRBD2. Germline V lookup: CDR1 SGHRS, CDR2 YFSETQ. J lost 6 bases, V lost 4 bases, and 9 bases had no gene match. CDR3 length: 16 residues. This chain's CDR3 is CASSRSGTSEPGELFF. Written as DNA, the CDR3 is TGCGCCAGCAGCCGCTCCGGGACTAGCGAACCCGGGGAGCTGTTTTTT.

This clonotype was found many times. The V call is TRBV12-3 or TRBV12-4, the J call TRBJ1-4; D perhaps matches TRBD1 (5 bases). Deletions cut 7 bases from V and 6 bases from J, with 15 bases between. The CDR3 covers 14 residues. The CDR3 sequence: CASTLRGGDEKLFF. The CDR3 region has the DNA TGTGCCAGCACCCTAAGGGGTGGTGATGAAAAACTGTTTTTT.

The table lists this clonotype with a count of one. This chain joins TRBV7-2 and TRBJ1-2; D call uncertain. V was trimmed by 3 bases and J by 3 bases, leaving 11 bases between them. This CDR3 spans 14 amino acids. The germline V gene has CDR1 SGHTA and CDR2 FQGNSA. CDR3 nucleotide sequence: TGTGCCAGCAGCTTCGTGGCAGGCCACTATGGCTACACCTTC. It yields the protein CASSFVAGHYGYTF.

This clonotype was seen at least ten times. The rearrangement uses TRBV10-3 and TRBJ2-3, with 10 bases that match TRBD1. Per the germline V gene, CDR1 is ENHRY and CDR2 is SYGVKD. Trimming removed 6 bases from V and 4 bases from J; junction bases left unmatched: 7. This CDR3 is built from 15 residues. CDR3 sequence: CAISPDRGLADTQYF. CDR3 DNA: TGTGCCATCAGCCCCGACAGGGGGCTCGCAGATACGCAGTATTTT.

This clonotype was found many times. The genes are TRBV27 and TRBJ1-1; D remains ambiguous. V gave up 9 bases and J gave up 1 base, with 12 bases separating them. This CDR3 comprises 13 residues. The germline gives CDR1 MNHEY, CDR2 SMNVEV (reference sequence). CDR3 sequence reads: CASLRRRNTEAFF. CDR3 coding DNA: TGTGCCAGTCTCAGGCGCAGGAACACTGAAGCTTTCTTT.

This clonotype has ten or more counts. The V call is TRBV29-1, the J call TRBJ2-3, with D perhaps given as TRBD1 or TRBD2 (5 bases each). Between the trimmed V and J ends, which lost 7 bases and 2 bases, there was a span of 22 bases. The CDR3 contains 16 residues. Germline V lookup: CDR1 SQVTM, CDR2 ANQGSEA. CDR3 in amino acids: CSAAGTSGIYTDTQYF. The DNA for the CDR3 is TGCAGCGCTGCAGGGACCTCGGGGATTTACACAGATACGCAGTATTTT.

In its sample, this clonotype was seen many times. The chain joins TRBV20-1 to TRBJ2-7; 10 nucleotides agree with TRBD2. Looked up from germline, CDR1 is DFQATT and CDR2 is SNEGSKA (reference sequence). The CDR3 sequence is 16 residues long. With 1 base clipped from V and 4 bases from J, the junction kept 10 bases outside the gene matches. In DNA, the CDR3 is TGCAGTGCTAGAGTAGTCAGGCCTAGCGGGGGATACGAGCAGTACTTC. Residues: CSARVVRPSGGYEQYF.

This clonotype has a count of ten or more. In DNA, the CDR3 is TGTGCCAGCAACTCTGGACAGACCCAAGAGACCCAGTACTTC. This codes for CASNSGQTQETQYF. The J gene is TRBJ2-5, the V gene TRBV6-5; D is perhaps TRBD1 (6 bases). Germline values: CDR1 MNHEY, CDR2 SVGAGI. Trimming took off 7 bases at V and 1 base at J, with 13 bases between the two ends. The CDR3 extends over 14 amino acids.